This TCR beta chain was captured by sequencing in a study of control samples from healthy donors and cancer patients. Clones were read by immunoSEQ multiplex PCR, and TCRdb kept only the in-frame ones, dropping some. Here the sample spans some 160,000 clones, about 93% being singletons. CDR3 length equals 14 residues. Germline V gene sequence: CDR1 SGHDN, CDR2 FVKESK. V lost 4 bases to trimming and J lost 4 bases, with 13 bases between them. This TCR came from a woman in her 30s in good health. Sample: blood. The V and J genes are TRBV14 and TRBJ2-5, with D perhaps given as TRBD1 or TRBD2 (5 bases each). The CDR3 region has the DNA TGTGCCAGCAGCCTACTAGGGGACGTAGAGACCCAGTACTTC. Translated, it gives CASSLLGDVETQYF.